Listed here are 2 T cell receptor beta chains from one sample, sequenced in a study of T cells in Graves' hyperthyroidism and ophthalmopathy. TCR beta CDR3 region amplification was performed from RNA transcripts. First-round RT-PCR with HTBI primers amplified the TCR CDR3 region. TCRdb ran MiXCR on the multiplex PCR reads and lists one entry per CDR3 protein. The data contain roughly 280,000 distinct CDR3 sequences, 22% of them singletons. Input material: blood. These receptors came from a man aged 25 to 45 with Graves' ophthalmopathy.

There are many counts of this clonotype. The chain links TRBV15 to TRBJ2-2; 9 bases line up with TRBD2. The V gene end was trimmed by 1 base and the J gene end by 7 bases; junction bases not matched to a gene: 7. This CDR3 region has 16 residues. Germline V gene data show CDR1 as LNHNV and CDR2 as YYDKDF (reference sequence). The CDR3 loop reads CATSRVAGVGGGELFF. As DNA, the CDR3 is TGTGCCACCAGCAGAGTAGCGGGAGTAGGGGGCGGGGAGCTGTTTTTT.

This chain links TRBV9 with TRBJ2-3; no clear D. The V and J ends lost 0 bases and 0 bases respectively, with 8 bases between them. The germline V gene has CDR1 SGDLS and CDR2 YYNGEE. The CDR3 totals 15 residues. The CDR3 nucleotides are TGTGCCAGCAGCGTAGAGTGGGCCAGCACAGATACGCAGTATTTT. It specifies CASSVEWASTDTQYF.